The table lists the clone carrying this TCR beta chain with many counts. Its antigen is still unknown. The data are from a study of CD8 T cells in ankylosing spondylitis. Generation of TCR beta libraries employed quantitative 5'-RACE incorporating molecular barcodes. One entry per CDR3 protein, called by TCRdb with MiXCR from the 5' RACE reads. Among around 130,000 distinct CDR3 sequences listed, about 6.5% were seen once. Notes on the study in general: Disease-linked clones reportedly concentrated significantly in matched ankylosing spondylitis synovial fluid. A motif of several highly homologous TCR beta variants was seen as apparently characteristic of ankylosing spondylitis blood. Earlier reports found some motif variants in synovial fluid and blood in reactive arthritis.

The clonotype originates from a male donor with ankylosing spondylitis or in good health (not recorded which). Sequencing was carried out using blood, either unsorted or a sorted T cell fraction (not recorded which).

This chain's CDR3 is CASSQARVEGEKLFF. As DNA, the CDR3 is TGCGCCAGCAGCCAAGCTAGGGTTGAGGGTGAAAAACTGTTTTTT. V and J are TRBV4-1 and TRBJ1-4; no definite D call. The CDR3 runs to 15 residues. Trimming cost V 1 base and J 7 bases, with 13 bases left between them. Germline lookup yields CDR1 MGHRA and CDR2 YSYEKL.